This T cell receptor beta chain was obtained from a study of blood T cell repertoires in COVID-19. Across the whole study: PBMCs, B-cell-depleted T cells, or T cells were the source of the cDNA or gDNA that made up the material.

This clone has more than one count but fewer than ten. Participants were placed into cohorts based on the clinical history they reported. Two consecutive negative NP/OP PCR tests, clearance, or resolved symptoms defined Cohort 3 recovery. The protocol was immunoSEQ multiplex PCR, while the TCRdb copy is restricted to in-frame clones and leaves out a portion. This sample has some 460,000 clones, with around 90% found just once. Germline-derived CDR1 and CDR2 are LGHDT and YNNKEL (reference sequence). This CDR3 region has 15 residues. With V trimmed by 10 bases and J by 7 bases, 12 bases remained unmatched.

The specimen sequenced was PBMCs or T cells enriched from blood (not recorded which). This chain links TRBV3-1 (or the pseudogene TRBV3-2) with TRBJ1-6; TRBD1 agrees at 8 bases. The sequence was collected from a woman aged 18-30 years who had recovered from COVID-19. The CDR3 DNA reads TGTGCCACCAATTTGGGAGGACAGGGAAATTCACCCCTCCACTTT. Protein sequence: CATNLGGQGNSPLHF.